This note documents a single T cell receptor (beta chain) sequence. This sample is part of a study of blood T cell repertoires in COVID-19. Profiling relied on immunoSEQ multiplex PCR, and the TCRdb table lists in-frame clones only, not all of them. This table holds nearly 350,000 clones, 85% to 90% found once. The sequencing sample was made of peripheral blood. This TCR derives from a woman in her fifties or sixties with COVID-19, enrolled during active disease.

The CDR3 spells CASGLPEGANYGYTF. For the CDR3, the DNA is TGTGCCAGCGGACTGCCGGAGGGAGCTAACTATGGCTACACCTTC. The V call is TRBV28, the J call TRBJ1-2; no clear D gene. Looked up from germline, CDR1 is MDHEN and CDR2 is SYDVKM. The V gene lost 8 bases and the J gene lost 0 bases, with 16 bases spanning the gap. The CDR3 has 15 residues.